One sample yielded the 21 T cell receptor beta chains listed below, sequenced in a study of blood T cell repertoires in COVID-19. TCRdb's table, derived via immunoSEQ multiplex PCR, lists solely in-frame clones and lacks some. Here the sample spans more than 90,000 clones, approximately 84% being singletons. Sequencing was done on a sample of peripheral blood. Source of these receptors: a man aged 40-55 years with acute or convalescent COVID-19.

The rearrangement uses TRBV11-3 and TRBJ2-1; 9 bases agree with TRBD1. The ends lost 1 base at V and 4 bases at J; junction bases unmatched: 2. CDR3 length equals 15 residues. Germline V gene sequence: CDR1 SGHNT, CDR2 YENEEA. The CDR3 DNA reads TGTGCCAGCAGCTTAGGGACAGGGGCTTACAATGAGCAGTTCTTC. Translated, it gives CASSLGTGAYNEQFF.

The chain has TRBV6-6 and TRBJ2-1; a possible D gene is TRBD1 (6 bases). V lost 4 bases, J lost 7 bases, and 11 bases lay in between. The CDR3 has 13 amino acids. CDR1 is MNHNY and CDR2 is SVGAGI in the germline V gene (reference sequence). CDR3 sequence: CASSSLGQNEQFF. CDR3 DNA: TGTGCCAGCAGTTCCCTAGGACAGAATGAGCAGTTCTTC.

The CDR3 region is CASSQGGTGLSVGGYTF. CDR3 DNA sequence: TGTGCCAGCAGCCAAGGAGGGACAGGCCTCTCCGTTGGGGGCTACACCTTC. The chain carries TRBV3-1 (or the pseudogene TRBV3-2) and TRBJ1-2; 8 bases map to TRBD1. The CDR3 has 17 amino acids. Germline V CDR1 and CDR2: LGHDT, YNNKEL (reference sequence). Trimming at V came to 1 base and at J to 8 bases, leaving 15 bases not matched to a gene.

The chain joins TRBV6-2 or TRBV6-3 to TRBJ2-1; a weak D match, TRBD2 (6 bases). The CDR3 loop spans 14 amino acids. V gave up 3 bases and J gave up 8 bases, with 14 bases separating them. Germline assignment: CDR1 MNHEY and CDR2 SVGEGT. The CDR3 is CASSYGRRADEQFF. The CDR3 nucleotides read TGTGCCAGCAGTTATGGTCGGAGGGCGGATGAGCAGTTCTTC.

The chain couples TRBV10-2 to TRBJ1-2, with 9 bases lining up with TRBD1. CDR3 length equals 15 residues. Germline CDR1 is WSHSY and CDR2 is SAAADI. V lost 0 bases and J lost 3; bases outside the gene matches: 2. CDR3 nucleotides: TGCGCCAGCAGTGAGTCCGGACAGGGGCACTATGGCTACACCTTC. Amino acids: CASSESGQGHYGYTF.

The chain employs TRBV14 and TRBJ2-5, with 7 bases fitting TRBD2. With 7 bases clipped from V and 4 bases from J, the junction kept 18 bases outside the gene matches. Germline lookup yields CDR1 SGHDN and CDR2 FVKESK. The CDR3 sequence is 17 residues long. The CDR3 sequence: CASNVDRREGPRETQYF. CDR3 DNA: TGTGCCAGCAACGTAGACCGTAGGGAGGGTCCCCGAGAGACCCAGTACTTC.

The V gene is TRBV9, the J gene TRBJ2-1, with D maybe TRBD2 (6 bases). The CDR3 has 16 residues. CDR1 is SGDLS and CDR2 is YYNGEE in the germline V gene. Trimming cost V 0 bases and J 7 bases, with 17 bases left between them. The CDR3 DNA follows: TGTGCCAGCAGCGTAGCTGTACTAGCTTCAAGGAATGAGCAGTTCTTC. Translating gives CASSVAVLASRNEQFF.

This clone was recorded a few times. This specimen includes other DNA sequences encoding the same CDR3. The V gene is TRBV18, the J gene TRBJ1-2; D gene ambiguous. V was trimmed by 1 base and J by 3 bases, leaving 6 bases between them. Germline CDR1 and CDR2: KGHSH and LQKENI. This CDR3 spans 13 amino acids. The CDR3 spells CASSPQGDYGYTF. Here the CDR3 DNA reads TGTGCCAGCTCACCACAGGGAGACTATGGCTACACCTTC.

The chain joins TRBV7-2 to TRBJ1-4; TRBD1 matches 9 bases. The length of the CDR3 is 14 residues. V was pared by 2 bases and J by 5 bases, with 0 bases of the junction left unmatched. CDR1 and CDR2 from the germline V gene are SGHTA and FQGNSA. CDR3 protein: CASSLTGGNEKLFF. DNA for the CDR3: TGTGCCAGCAGCTTAACAGGGGGCAATGAAAAACTGTTTTTT.

The rearrangement links TRBV7-9 to TRBJ2-7; 8 nucleotides line up with TRBD2. This CDR3 comprises 17 residues. The ends lost 8 bases at V and 3 bases at J; junction bases unmatched: 18. Germline V gene lookup returns CDR1 SEHNR and CDR2 FQNEAQ (reference sequence). The CDR3 DNA reads as TGTGCCAGCGCCGTTAGGGGGGACGGGAGGGCCAGCTACGAGCAGTACTTC. Translation: CASAVRGDGRASYEQYF.

V and J are TRBV18 and TRBJ2-2, with D maybe TRBD1 (6 bases). The CDR3 length is 15 residues. The ends were cut back, 4 bases at V and 6 bases at J, with 15 bases in the middle. Per the germline V gene, CDR1 is KGHSH and CDR2 is LQKENI. The CDR3 coding sequence is TGTGCCAGCTCACTTAACAGGGATGGACCCGGGGAGCTGTTTTTT. Translated: CASSLNRDGPGELFF.

The rearrangement uses TRBV19 and TRBJ1-5; TRBD1 matches at 8 bases. Germline V gives CDR1 LNHDA, CDR2 SQIVND (reference sequence). CDR3 length equals 13 residues. V shed 6 bases, J shed 8 bases, and the junction held 6 bases outside the gene matches. As DNA, the CDR3 is TGTGCCAGTAGCGGGACAGGAGGAAAGCCCCAGCATTTT. Translating gives CASSGTGGKPQHF.

This clone appeared once. The chain couples TRBV11-1 to TRBJ2-2; 7 bases agree with TRBD1. Losses at the gene ends were 4 bases for V and 6 bases for J; bases not matched to a gene: 11. Germline lookup yields CDR1 SGHAT and CDR2 FQDESV (reference sequence). This CDR3 region has 16 residues. The CDR3 DNA follows: TGTGCCAGCAGCTACAGACAGGGAGCGATAGCCGGGGAGCTGTTTTTT. This codes for CASSYRQGAIAGELFF.

The chain joins TRBV27 to TRBJ1-2; 9 nucleotides align to TRBD1. V gave up 3 bases and J gave up 4 bases; unmatched junction bases: 9. The germline gives CDR1 MNHEY, CDR2 SMNVEV (reference sequence). This CDR3 is 16 amino acids long. The chain's CDR3 is CASSLRGQGGPYGYTF. The CDR3 DNA reads TGTGCCAGCAGTTTGAGGGGACAGGGAGGCCCCTATGGCTACACCTTC.

V and J are TRBV5-1 and TRBJ1-6; the D gene is possibly TRBD1 (6 bases). Germline V gene lookup returns CDR1 SGHRS and CDR2 YFSETQ. CDR3 length: 15 residues. Trimming removed 1 base at V and 3 bases at J, with 8 bases between. CDR3 loop: CASSLQGNYNSPLHF. In DNA, the CDR3 is TGCGCCAGCAGCTTGCAGGGGAACTATAATTCACCCCTCCACTTT.

This clone appeared a single time. The CDR3 nucleotides are TGTGCCAGCAGTTTCGGGGGAGTCCAAACTGAAGCTTTCTTT. Its translation is CASSFGGVQTEAFF. The gene calls are TRBV28 and TRBJ1-1; tentative D call: TRBD1 (5 bases). CDR3 length: 14 residues. The germline CDR1 and CDR2 sequences are MDHEN and SYDVKM. V lost 3 bases and J lost 5, with 13 bases in between. Looking up the rest from reference TRBV28 and TRBJ1-1 gives the full variable domain: DVKVTQSSRYLVKRTGEKVFLECVQDMDHENMFWYRQDPGLGLRLIYFSYDVKMKEKGDIPEGYSVSREKKERFSLILESASTNQTSMYLCASSFGGVQTEAFFGQGTRLTVV.

The gene calls are TRBV15 and TRBJ1-5; 8 nucleotides align to TRBD1. Losses at the gene ends were 5 bases for V and 0 bases for J; bases not matched to a gene: 9. This CDR3 has 17 residues. The V gene's germline CDR1 is LNHNV and CDR2 YYDKDF (reference sequence). The CDR3 spells CATSRGRGQYSNQPQHF. DNA for the CDR3: TGTGCCACCAGCCGCGGCAGGGGGCAATATAGCAATCAGCCCCAGCATTTT. Full variable domain (rest looked up from reference TRBV15 and TRBJ1-5): DAMVIQNPRYQVTQFGKPVTLSCSQTLNHNVMYWYQQKSSQAPKLLFHYYDKDFNNEADTPDNFQSRRPNTSFCFLDIRSPGLGDTAMYLCATSRGRGQYSNQPQHFGDGTRLSIL.

This clone was counted only a few times. V and J are TRBV5-4 and TRBJ2-2; no reliable D call. CDR3 length equals 14 residues. CDR1 is SGHNT, CDR2 YYREEE, per germline (reference sequence). Trimming shortened V by 1 base and J by 0 bases, and 4 bases separated the two germline ends. CDR3 in amino acids: CASSLRSNTGELFF. The CDR3 DNA sequence: TGTGCCAGCAGCTTGCGTTCGAACACCGGGGAGCTGTTTTTT.

The chain employs TRBV5-1 and TRBJ2-1; 12 bases agree with TRBD2. The CDR3 runs to 17 residues. CDR1 is SGHRS, CDR2 YFSETQ, per germline. The ends lost 2 bases at V and 6 bases at J; junction bases unmatched: 9. The CDR3 loop is CASSLRLAGAPGNEQFF. CDR3 sequence (DNA): TGCGCCAGCAGCTTAAGACTAGCGGGGGCCCCGGGCAATGAGCAGTTCTTC.

This clone was seen a few times. V usage is TRBV6-5 and J usage is TRBJ2-7; the D is unclear. With 7 bases removed from V and 0 bases from J, the gap between germline ends came to 16 bases. This CDR3 spans 15 amino acids. Germline-derived CDR1 and CDR2 are MNHEY and SVGAGI. The CDR3, as DNA: TGTGCCAGCACCCTCAGCTGGCGGAGCTCCTACGAGCAGTACTTC. This codes for CASTLSWRSSYEQYF.

This clone was counted only a few times. The rearrangement uses TRBV20-1 and TRBJ2-5; 9 bases are a match to TRBD1. The CDR3 is 11 residues long. CDR1 DFQATT and CDR2 SNEGSKA come from the germline V gene (reference sequence). Written as DNA, the CDR3 is TGCAGCCCCCGACAGGGGGTGACCCAGTACTTC. This gives the protein CSPRQGVTQYF.